The TCR beta chain described here comes from a study of cytotoxic CD8 clonotypes in ibrutinib-treated CLL. Study as a whole: The study included 11 relapsed/refractory and about 16 treatment-naive patients; roughly 18 had IGHV unmutated disease.

The method was immunoSEQ multiplex PCR; TCRdb's version includes in-frame clones alone and lacks a portion of them. The profile shows almost 250,000 clones, around 70% of them singletons. This clone showed up just a few times. This receptor was obtained from a human donor with chronic lymphocytic leukemia. Sequencing used PBMCs, obtained after 24 months of ibrutinib treatment.

In DNA, the CDR3 is TGTGCCAGCAGTCTCCTCGGAGGGGATCAGCCCCAGCATTTT. Protein sequence: CASSLLGGDQPQHF. This chain connects TRBV6-5 to TRBJ1-5; possibly TRBD1 for D (5 bases). The germline V and J ends were trimmed by 5 bases and 5 bases, with 13 bases remaining between them. Germline V gives CDR1 MNHEY, CDR2 SVGAGI. The CDR3 extends over 14 amino acids.